This T cell receptor beta chain was observed in a study of T cells in localized non-small cell lung cancer. A word on this clone: The antigen is unknown.

Findings of the study overall: Median detection of top 100 tumor clones in adjacent lung was under 75 clones.

Repertoires were generated with immunoSEQ multiplex PCR, while TCRdb's copy carries only in-frame clones and drops some. The sample holds about 13,000 clones, 86% seen once. Sequencing used peripheral blood, obtained before any cancer treatment. This sequence was found in a male donor aged 60 or over with stage III lung adenocarcinoma.

Here the CDR3 reads CASSSPGTQYF. Written as DNA, the CDR3 is TGTGCCAGCAGCTCCCCCGGGACGCAGTATTTT. The chain is built from TRBV5-8 and TRBJ2-3; D remains unclear. This CDR3 has 11 residues. Per germline, CDR1 SGHTS and CDR2 YDEGEE. The V and J ends lost 3 bases and 9 bases respectively, with 8 bases between them.